These T cell receptor beta chains were read from a single sample in a study of cytomegalovirus exposure and HLA in healthy donors. Sequencing was performed with immunoSEQ multiplex PCR; in TCRdb, only in-frame clones are kept and a portion is missing. The table has about 190,000 clones, over 75% seen once. The sequenced material came from PBMCs. The origin of the receptors is a man in his forties or fifties in good health and CMV-seropositive. The CDR3 runs from the conserved cysteine through the conserved F or W. Each record gives: D gene, J gene, clone size, V gene, CDR3 DNA, CDR3 protein. The D gene is left open where the match is weak. The listing skips clone size in some rows; elsewhere it reads once, few, many or a size class.

>TRBD1|TRBJ2-7|few|TRBV10-3
TGTGCCATCAGTGAGTCGGGACAGTACTACGAGCAGTACTTC
CAISESGQYYEQYF
>TRBD2|TRBJ2-1|.|TRBV6-1
TGTGCCAGCAGTGAGCACCCTAGCGGGTACTACAATGAGCAGTTCTTC
CASSEHPSGYYNEQFF
>.|TRBJ1-1|once|TRBV10-3
TGTGCCATCAGTCCCATGAACACTGAAGCTTTCTTT
CAISPMNTEAFF
>TRBD1|TRBJ1-5|.|TRBV5-4
TGTGCCAGCAGCTTGGCCGGACAGGGGGACAATCAGCCCCAGCATTTT
CASSLAGQGDNQPQHF
>.|TRBJ2-1|.|TRBV5-4
TGTGCCAGCAGCTTTGGGCCTGCGGGTGAGCAGTTCTTC
CASSFGPAGEQFF
>.|TRBJ2-2|.|TRBV29-1
TGCAGCGTTGAAGTCGGTGCGGCAACTAGCTACACCGGGGAGCTGTTTTTT
CSVEVGAATSYTGELFF
>TRBD2|TRBJ2-5|.|TRBV6-5
TGTGCCAGCAGTTACTTGGCGGGGGGGGAGACCCAGTACTTC
CASSYLAGGETQYF
>TRBD1|TRBJ2-7|.|TRBV7-8
TGTGCCAGCAGCCGTCAGGACAGGGTTGGCGAGCAGTACTTC
CASSRQDRVGEQYF
>TRBD1|TRBJ2-6|.|TRBV18
TGTGCCAGCTCACCGCGCAGGGACAGGATGGGCTCTGGGGCCAACGTCCTGACTTTC
CASSPRRDRMGSGANVLTF
>TRBD1|TRBJ1-5|.|TRBV10-1
TGCGCCAGCAGTGAGGTGGGACAGCCTTATCAGCCCCAGCATTTT
CASSEVGQPYQPQHF
>.|TRBJ2-5|few|TRBV28
TGTGCCAGCAGTTTTGGGAGCCCGATGGAGACCCAGTACTTC
CASSFGSPMETQYF
>TRBD2|TRBJ2-5|few|TRBV6-8
TGTGCCAGCAGTTATGAGCGGGGGAAAGGAGAGACCCAGTACTTC
CASSYERGKGETQYF
>TRBD2|TRBJ2-2|.|TRBV2
TGTGCCAGCACAGCGGGGAGGACCGGGGAGCTGTTTTTT
CASTAGRTGELFF
>.|TRBJ1-2|.|TRBV19
TGTGCCAGTAGTATTTCGAGGGATCAAGCTTACGGCTACACCTTC
CASSISRDQAYGYTF
>.|TRBJ1-1|.|TRBV4-3
TGCGCCAGCAGCCAAGACTCGGGGAACACTGAAGCTTTCTTT
CASSQDSGNTEAFF
>.|TRBJ2-7|.|TRBV5-6
TGTGCCAGCAGCGTAACAGGGTACGAGCAGTACTTC
CASSVTGYEQYF
>TRBD2|TRBJ2-5|.|TRBV7-9
TGTGCCAGCAGCTTAGAGGCCGGGACTAGCGGACAAGAGACCCAGTACTTC
CASSLEAGTSGQETQYF
>TRBD2|TRBJ2-7|once|TRBV5-1
TGCGCCAGCAGCCCGGTGGCGGGGGGGCCGGGTCAGTACTTC
CASSPVAGGPGQYF
>.|TRBJ2-7|.|TRBV19
TGTGCCAGTAGTGGAACCAGGGTATACGAGCAGTACTTC
CASSGTRVYEQYF
>.|TRBJ2-2|.|TRBV6-6
TGTGCCAGCAGCTTAGCTGGGGGGGAGCTGTTTTTT
CASSLAGGELFF